These 15 T cell receptor beta chains were sequenced from one sample in a study of blood T cell repertoires in COVID-19. Libraries were prepared by immunoSEQ multiplex PCR; TCRdb keeps only in-frame clonotypes and omits some of them. The sample includes about 190,000 clones, approximately 79% of them seen just once. The sequenced sample was peripheral blood. Source of these receptors: a man over 45 who had recovered from COVID-19.

The rearrangement links TRBV3-1 (or the pseudogene TRBV3-2) to TRBJ1-2; D may be TRBD1 (5 bases). This CDR3 is 15 amino acids long. Trimming left V 0 bases short and J 7 bases short, with 15 bases between. Germline lookup yields CDR1 LGHDT and CDR2 YNNKEL (reference sequence). CDR3 sequence (DNA): TGTGCCAGCAGCCAAGATTGGGCAGGGAGGCCTGGCTACACCTTC. It yields the protein CASSQDWAGRPGYTF.

The chain links TRBV5-1 to TRBJ2-1; TRBD1 matches at 12 bases. Trimming cost V 4 bases and J 10 bases; bases outside gene matches: 15. Germline CDR1 and CDR2: SGHRS and YFSETQ. The CDR3 is 17 amino acids. Here the CDR3 DNA reads TGCGCCAGCAGCGACCCTCCTCCGGGACAGGGGGCACGAGAGCAGTTCTTC. As protein: CASSDPPPGQGAREQFF.

Only one count was recorded for this clone. V gene TRBV13 combines with J gene TRBJ2-1; TRBD2 agrees at 9 bases. Germline CDR1 reads PRHDT; CDR2 reads FYEKMQ (reference sequence). The V segment lost 5 bases and the J segment 8 bases; nucleotides outside the gene matches: 7. This CDR3 is 14 amino acids long. Written as DNA, the CDR3 is TGTGCCAGCAGCGTGCGGGAGGGCGTCGATGAGCAGTTCTTC. Amino acid sequence: CASSVREGVDEQFF.

The gene calls are TRBV4-3 and TRBJ2-1; 9 bases agree with TRBD2. This CDR3 region has 17 residues. V was pared by 0 bases and J by 8 bases, with 11 bases of the junction left unmatched. Germline V gene sequence: CDR1 LGHNA, CDR2 YSLEER. In DNA form, the CDR3 reads TGCGCCAGCAGCCAAGATCCCGGCGGGAGGGCCGGGGATGAGCAGTTCTTC. Translation: CASSQDPGGRAGDEQFF.

The chain joins TRBV7-3 to TRBJ2-1; TRBD2 agrees at 10 bases. Germline trimming cut 2 bases from V and 2 bases from J; bases unmatched to any gene: 3. The CDR3 runs 16 residues. The germline V gene has CDR1 SGHTA and CDR2 FQGTGA. This CDR3 reads CASSLGLAGAYNEQFF. The CDR3 coding sequence is TGTGCCAGCAGCTTAGGCCTAGCGGGAGCCTACAATGAGCAGTTCTTC.

The gene calls are TRBV5-1 and TRBJ2-1; D is possibly TRBD2 (6 bases). V was clipped by 5 bases and J by 8 bases, with 20 bases between them. Germline values: CDR1 SGHRS, CDR2 YFSETQ. The CDR3 is 15 residues long. The CDR3 loop is CASSYRDSGGDEQFF. The CDR3 DNA sequence: TGCGCCAGCAGTTACCGGGACTCCGGAGGAGATGAGCAGTTCTTC. Based on the CDR3 plus reference TRBV5-1 and TRBJ2-1, the full variable domain is KAGVTQTPRYLIKTRGQQVTLSCSPISGHRSVSWYQQTPGQGLQFLFEYFSETQRNKGNFPGRFSGRQFSNSRSEMNVSTLELGDSALYLCASSYRDSGGDEQFFGPGTRLTVL.

The chain employs TRBV6-1 and TRBJ1-1, with D perhaps TRBD1 (5 bases). The V gene lost 2 bases and the J gene lost 10 bases, with 17 bases spanning the gap. Germline V gene data show CDR1 as MNHNS and CDR2 as SASEGT. The CDR3 spans 14 residues. Written as DNA, the CDR3 is TGTGCCAGCAGTGAAAGGGGAGGAAAGGTTGGAGCTTTCTTT. Protein: CASSERGGKVGAFF.

This chain links TRBV5-6 with TRBJ2-1; TRBD2 matches 11 bases. The CDR3 sequence is 16 residues long. Germline V gene data show CDR1 as SGHDT and CDR2 as YYEEEE. V was clipped by 4 bases and J by 4 bases; unmatched bases: 7. The CDR3 here is CASSLAGLAEYNEQFF. In nucleotides, the CDR3 is TGTGCCAGCAGCCTGGCGGGACTAGCGGAATACAATGAGCAGTTCTTC.

The CDR3 bases are TGTGCCAGCAGGGGCGCGGCAGGGGGCCGGTACGAGCAGTACTTC. This gives the protein CASRGAAGGRYEQYF. The chain links TRBV27 to TRBJ2-7; 8 bases map to TRBD1. This CDR3 has 15 residues. Per germline, CDR1 MNHEY and CDR2 SMNVEV (reference sequence). Trimming at V came to 6 bases and at J to 4 bases, leaving 11 bases not matched to a gene.

This clone is a singleton in its sample. The rearrangement uses TRBV11-2 and TRBJ2-1, with 11 nucleotides matching TRBD2. From germline, CDR1 is SGHAT and CDR2 FQNNGV. The length of the CDR3 is 19 residues. V shed 5 bases and J 1 base; nucleotides not matched to a gene: 13. The chain's CDR3 is CASSPRRTSGSISYNEQFF. CDR3 bases: TGTGCCAGCAGCCCAAGAAGAACTAGCGGGAGTATTTCCTACAATGAGCAGTTCTTC.

This chain uses TRBV7-9 with TRBJ1-3; TRBD1 aligns across 7 bases. The CDR3 length is 16 residues. V dropped 3 bases and J dropped 1; count of bases not matched to a gene: 6. CDR1 is SEHNR, CDR2 FQNEAQ, per germline (reference sequence). The CDR3 region is CASSFGRGSSGNTIYF. DNA of the CDR3: TGTGCCAGCAGCTTCGGCAGGGGGAGTTCTGGAAACACCATATATTTT.

The chain carries TRBV29-1 and TRBJ1-2, with 8 bases lining up with TRBD1. V lost 5 bases and J lost 8; bases outside the gene matches: 13. CDR1 is SQVTM and CDR2 is ANQGSEA in the germline V gene. The CDR3 extends over 14 amino acids. CDR3 nucleotide sequence: TGCAGCGTTCATTCCGGGACAGGTTATGGGGGCTACACCTTC. Translation: CSVHSGTGYGGYTF.

This clone was observed a single time. The CDR3 spells CASSFLRAGTEAFF. Here the CDR3 DNA reads TGTGCCAGCAGCTTTCTCAGGGCCGGGACTGAAGCTTTCTTT. V is TRBV7-9 and J is TRBJ1-1, with a weak D call TRBD1 (5 bases). Trimming pared 3 bases from V and 5 bases from J, leaving 13 bases between. The V gene's germline CDR1 is SEHNR and CDR2 FQNEAQ (reference sequence). The CDR3 sequence is 14 residues long. The whole variable domain, filled in from reference TRBV7-9 and TRBJ1-1, reads DTGVSQNPRHKITKRGQNVTFRCDPISEHNRLYWYRQTLGQGPEFLTYFQNEAQLEKSRLLSDRFSAERPKGSFSTLEIQRTEQGDSAMYLCASSFLRAGTEAFFGQGTRLTVV.

The chain uses TRBV19 and TRBJ2-1; the D gene is possibly TRBD2 (6 bases). V dropped 7 bases and J dropped 0 bases, with 13 bases sitting between them. Germline CDR1 and CDR2: LNHDA and SQIVND (reference sequence). The CDR3 covers 15 residues. CDR3 bases: TGTGCCAGTATGGGCCAGGGAGGCTCCTACAATGAGCAGTTCTTC. The encoded protein is CASMGQGGSYNEQFF.

The V call is TRBV7-2, the J call TRBJ2-7, with 9 bases lining up with TRBD2. CDR1 and CDR2 (germline): SGHTA, FQGNSA. V trimming: 0 bases; J trimming: 7 bases; junction bases outside the gene matches: 4. The CDR3 extends over 14 amino acids. The CDR3 sequence is CASSLAWLAGEQYF. Here the CDR3 DNA reads TGTGCCAGCAGCTTAGCCTGGCTAGCGGGAGAGCAGTACTTC.